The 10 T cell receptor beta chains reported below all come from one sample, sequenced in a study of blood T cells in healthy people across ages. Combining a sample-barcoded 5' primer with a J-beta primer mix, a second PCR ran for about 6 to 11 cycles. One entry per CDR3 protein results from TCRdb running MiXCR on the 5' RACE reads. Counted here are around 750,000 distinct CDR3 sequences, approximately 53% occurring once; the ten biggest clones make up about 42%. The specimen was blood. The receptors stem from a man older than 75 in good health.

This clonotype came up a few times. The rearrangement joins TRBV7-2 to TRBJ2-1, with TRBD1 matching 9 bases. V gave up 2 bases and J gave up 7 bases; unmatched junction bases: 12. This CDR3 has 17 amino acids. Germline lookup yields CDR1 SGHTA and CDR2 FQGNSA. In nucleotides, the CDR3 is TGTGCCAGCAGCTTAAGGTCCGGGACAGGGAGAGCGAATGAGCAGTTCTTC. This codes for CASSLRSGTGRANEQFF.

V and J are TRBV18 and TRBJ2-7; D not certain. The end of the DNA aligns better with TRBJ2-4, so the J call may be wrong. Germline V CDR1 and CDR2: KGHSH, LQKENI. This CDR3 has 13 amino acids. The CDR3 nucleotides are TGTGCCAGCTCACCACAGGGATGGGACATTCAGTACTTC. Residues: CASSPQGWDIQYF.

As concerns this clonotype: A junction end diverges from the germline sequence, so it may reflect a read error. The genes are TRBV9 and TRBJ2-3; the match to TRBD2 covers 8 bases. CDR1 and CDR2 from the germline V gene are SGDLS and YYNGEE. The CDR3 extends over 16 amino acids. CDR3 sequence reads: CASSVGGGRSADTQYF. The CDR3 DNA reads TGTGCCAGCAGCGTAGGGGGCGGGAGGAGCGCAGATACACAGTATTTT.

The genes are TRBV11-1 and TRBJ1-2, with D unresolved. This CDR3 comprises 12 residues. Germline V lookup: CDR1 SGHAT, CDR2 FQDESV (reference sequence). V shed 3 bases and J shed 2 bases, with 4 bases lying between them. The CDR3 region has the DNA TGTGCCAGCAGCTTTAGGAACTATGGCTACACCTTC. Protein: CASSFRNYGYTF.

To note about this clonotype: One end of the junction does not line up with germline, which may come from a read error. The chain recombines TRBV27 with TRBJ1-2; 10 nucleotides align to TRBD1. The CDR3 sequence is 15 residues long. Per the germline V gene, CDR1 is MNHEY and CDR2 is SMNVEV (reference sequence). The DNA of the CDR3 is TGTGCCGGCAGTTCTCCGGGACAGGGGCACTATGGCTACACCTTC. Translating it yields CAGSSPGQGHYGYTF.

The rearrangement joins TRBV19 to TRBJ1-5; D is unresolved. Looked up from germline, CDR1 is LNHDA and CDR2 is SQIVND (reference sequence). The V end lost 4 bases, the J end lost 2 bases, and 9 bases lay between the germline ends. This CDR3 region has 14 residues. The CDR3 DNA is TGTGCCAGTAGTAGTGGACGGGGCAATCAGCCCCAGCATTTT. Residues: CASSSGRGNQPQHF.

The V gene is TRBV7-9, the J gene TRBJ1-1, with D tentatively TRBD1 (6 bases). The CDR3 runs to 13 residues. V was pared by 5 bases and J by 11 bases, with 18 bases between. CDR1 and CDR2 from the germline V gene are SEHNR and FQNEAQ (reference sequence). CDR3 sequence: CASSPTGIREAFF. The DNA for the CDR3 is TGTGCCAGCAGCCCAACAGGGATCCGGGAGGCTTTCTTT.

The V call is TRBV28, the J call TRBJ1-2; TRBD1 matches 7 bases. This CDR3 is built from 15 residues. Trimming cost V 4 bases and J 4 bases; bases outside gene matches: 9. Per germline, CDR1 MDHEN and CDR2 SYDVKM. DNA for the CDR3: TGTGCCAGCAGTTACGAGGACAGGTTGGGCTATGGCTACACCTTC. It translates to CASSYEDRLGYGYTF.

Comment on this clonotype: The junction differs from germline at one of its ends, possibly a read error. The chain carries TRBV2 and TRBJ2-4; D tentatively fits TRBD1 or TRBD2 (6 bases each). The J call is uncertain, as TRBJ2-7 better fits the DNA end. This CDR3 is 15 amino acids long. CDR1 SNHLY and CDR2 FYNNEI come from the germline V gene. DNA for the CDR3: TGTGCCAGGAGTGGGGGGCAGGGGAGGTTCTACGAGCAGTACTTC. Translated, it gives CARSGGQGRFYEQYF.

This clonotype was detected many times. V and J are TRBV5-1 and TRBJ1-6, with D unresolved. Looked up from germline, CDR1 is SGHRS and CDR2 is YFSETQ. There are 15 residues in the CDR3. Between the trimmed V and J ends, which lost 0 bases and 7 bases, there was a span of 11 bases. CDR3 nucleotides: TGCGCCAGCAGCTTGGAAGTCAGCTCCAATTCACCCCTCCACTTT. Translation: CASSLEVSSNSPLHF.